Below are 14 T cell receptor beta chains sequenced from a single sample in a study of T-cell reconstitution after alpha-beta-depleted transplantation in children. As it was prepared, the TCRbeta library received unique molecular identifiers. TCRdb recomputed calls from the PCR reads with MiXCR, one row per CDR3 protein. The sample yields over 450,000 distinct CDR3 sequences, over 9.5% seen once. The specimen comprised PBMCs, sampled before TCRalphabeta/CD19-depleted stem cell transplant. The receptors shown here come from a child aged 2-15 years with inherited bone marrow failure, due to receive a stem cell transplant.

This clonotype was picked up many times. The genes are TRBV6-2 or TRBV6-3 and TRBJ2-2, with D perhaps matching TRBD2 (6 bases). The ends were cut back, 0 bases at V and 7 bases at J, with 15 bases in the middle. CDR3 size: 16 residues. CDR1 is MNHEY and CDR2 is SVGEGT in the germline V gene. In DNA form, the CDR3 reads TGTGCCAGCAGTTACTCGCCTTCGGGGGTGAGCGGGGAGCTGTTTTTT. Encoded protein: CASSYSPSGVSGELFF.

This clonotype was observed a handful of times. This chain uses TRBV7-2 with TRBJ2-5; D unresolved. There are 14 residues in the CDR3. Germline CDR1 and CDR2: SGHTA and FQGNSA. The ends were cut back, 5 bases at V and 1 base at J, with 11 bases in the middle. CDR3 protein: CASSPSLGQETQYF. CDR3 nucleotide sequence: TGTGCCAGCAGCCCCTCCCTTGGCCAAGAGACCCAGTACTTC.

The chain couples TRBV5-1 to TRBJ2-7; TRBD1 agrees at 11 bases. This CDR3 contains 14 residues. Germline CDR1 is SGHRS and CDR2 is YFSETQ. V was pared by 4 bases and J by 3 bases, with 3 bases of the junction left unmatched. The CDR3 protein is CASSEDRGHYEQYF. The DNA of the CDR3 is TGCGCCAGCAGCGAGGACAGGGGGCACTACGAGCAGTACTTC.

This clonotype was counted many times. Here the CDR3 reads CAISVFGPGGSTDTQYF. CDR3 bases: TGTGCCATCAGTGTTTTTGGGCCAGGGGGTAGCACAGATACGCAGTATTTT. The chain recombines TRBV10-3 with TRBJ2-3, with TRBD1 matching over 7 bases. With V trimmed by 4 bases and J by 0 bases, 10 bases remained unmatched. Looked up from germline, CDR1 is ENHRY and CDR2 is SYGVKD. The CDR3 has 17 amino acids.

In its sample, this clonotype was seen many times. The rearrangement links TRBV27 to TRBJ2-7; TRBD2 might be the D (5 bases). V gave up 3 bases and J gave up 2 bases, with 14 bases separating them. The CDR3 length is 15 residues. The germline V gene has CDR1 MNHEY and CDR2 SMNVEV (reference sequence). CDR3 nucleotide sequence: TGTGCCAGCAGTTTCGTAGGCGGGCCTACCTACGAGCAGTACTTC. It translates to CASSFVGGPTYEQYF.

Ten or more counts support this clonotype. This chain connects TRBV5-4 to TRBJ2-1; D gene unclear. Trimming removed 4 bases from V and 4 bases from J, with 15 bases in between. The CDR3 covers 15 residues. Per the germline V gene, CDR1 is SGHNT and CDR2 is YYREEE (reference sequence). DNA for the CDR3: TGTGCCAGCAGCCAGGCCCCTGACGGATACAATGAGCAGTTCTTC. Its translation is CASSQAPDGYNEQFF.

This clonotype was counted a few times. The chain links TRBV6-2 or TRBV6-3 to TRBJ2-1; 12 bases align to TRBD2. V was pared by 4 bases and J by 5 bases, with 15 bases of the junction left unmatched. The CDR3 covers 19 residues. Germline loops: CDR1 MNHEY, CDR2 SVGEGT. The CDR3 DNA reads TGTGCCAGCAGTTCAGAACTGCTAGCGGGAGGGACCTGGAACAATGAGCAGTTCTTC. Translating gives CASSSELLAGGTWNNEQFF.

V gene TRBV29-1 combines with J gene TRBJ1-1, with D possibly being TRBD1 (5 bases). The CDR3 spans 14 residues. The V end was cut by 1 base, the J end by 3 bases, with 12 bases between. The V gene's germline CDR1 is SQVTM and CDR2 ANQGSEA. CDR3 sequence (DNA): TGCAGCGTTGAAGCCAGACTGGGGGACACTGAAGCTTTCTTT. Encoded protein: CSVEARLGDTEAFF.

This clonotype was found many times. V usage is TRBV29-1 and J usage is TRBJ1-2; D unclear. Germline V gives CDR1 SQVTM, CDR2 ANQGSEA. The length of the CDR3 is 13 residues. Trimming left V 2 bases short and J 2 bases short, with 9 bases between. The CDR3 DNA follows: TGCAGCGTTGAATTCCGGGAGAACTATGGCTACACCTTC. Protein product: CSVEFRENYGYTF.

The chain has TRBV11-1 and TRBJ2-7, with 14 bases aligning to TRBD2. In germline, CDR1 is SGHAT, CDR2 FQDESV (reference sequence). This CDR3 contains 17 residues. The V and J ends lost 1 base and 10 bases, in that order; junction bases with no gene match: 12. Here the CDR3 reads CASSLGWGGLAGVDQYF. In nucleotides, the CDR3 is TGTGCCAGCAGCTTAGGTTGGGGGGGACTAGCGGGAGTCGACCAGTACTTC.

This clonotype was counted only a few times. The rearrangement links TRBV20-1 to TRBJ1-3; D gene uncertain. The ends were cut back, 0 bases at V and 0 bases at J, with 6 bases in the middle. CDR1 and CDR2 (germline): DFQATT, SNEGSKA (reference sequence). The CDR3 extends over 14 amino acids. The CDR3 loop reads CSARDVSSGNTIYF. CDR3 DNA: TGCAGTGCTAGAGATGTTAGCTCTGGAAACACCATATATTTT.

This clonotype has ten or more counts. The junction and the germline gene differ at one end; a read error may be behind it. The CDR3 protein is CASIQGTGVSSYNEQFF. The CDR3 DNA follows: TGCGCCAGCATCCAAGGGACAGGAGTTAGCTCCTACAATGAGCAGTTCTTC. This chain joins TRBV4-3 and TRBJ2-1, with 8 bases aligning to TRBD1. Germline assignment: CDR1 LGHNA and CDR2 YSLEER. The CDR3 spans 17 residues.

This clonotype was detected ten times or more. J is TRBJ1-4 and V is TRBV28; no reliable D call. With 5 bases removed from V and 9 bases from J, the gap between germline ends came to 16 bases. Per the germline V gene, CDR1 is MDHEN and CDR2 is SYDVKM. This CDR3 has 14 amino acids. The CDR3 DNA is TGTGCCAGCAGTGCCCCCGGGATGAGGAAAAAACTGTTTTTT. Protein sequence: CASSAPGMRKKLFF.

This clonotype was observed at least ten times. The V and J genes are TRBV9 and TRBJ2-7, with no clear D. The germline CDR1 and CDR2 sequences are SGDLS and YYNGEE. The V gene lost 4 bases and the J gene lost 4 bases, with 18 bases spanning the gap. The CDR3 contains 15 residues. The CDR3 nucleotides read TGTGCCAGCAGCCCGGAGCCGGGTCCGATTTACGAGCAGTACTTC. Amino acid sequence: CASSPEPGPIYEQYF.